This T cell receptor (beta chain) emerged from a study of T cell changes during pregnancy in multiple sclerosis. Trimming at V came to 3 bases and at J to 2 bases, leaving 7 bases not matched to a gene. The CDR3 extends over 15 amino acids. Germline CDR1 is SGHTA and CDR2 is FQGTGA. Method: immunoSEQ multiplex PCR; TCRdb's copy keeps in-frame clones and lacks some. This sample carries over 65,000 clones, approximately 90% of them seen once, and the ten largest clones take more than 2%. The rearrangement links TRBV7-3 to TRBJ2-7, with 7 bases identical to TRBD1. This sequence was found in a female donor with multiple sclerosis, enrolled in a pregnancy study. The sequences come from peripheral blood, collected in the first trimester of pregnancy. This CDR3 is CASSLEPGQTYEQYF. CDR3 in DNA: TGTGCCAGCAGCTTGGAACCGGGACAGACCTACGAGCAGTACTTC.